This TCR beta chain was observed in a study of T cells in Graves' hyperthyroidism and ophthalmopathy. Amplification targeted TCR beta CDR3 regions from RNA transcripts. The TCR CDR3 was amplified in a first-round RT-PCR using the HTBI primer set. TCRdb itself ran the multiplex PCR reads through MiXCR, one entry per CDR3 protein. The sample has 45,000 to 50,000 distinct CDR3 sequences, around half seen once. CDR1 LGHDT and CDR2 YNNKEL come from the germline V gene (reference sequence). The CDR3 extends over 16 amino acids. Between the trimmed V and J ends, which lost 0 bases and 7 bases, there was a span of 15 bases. This clonotype was seen at least ten times. Among the patients, aged 18 to 65, hyperthyroidism was newly diagnosed and had lasted under 2 months.

The origin of this receptor is a woman aged 45-65 years with Graves' hyperthyroidism. The specimen sequenced was peripheral blood or thyroid tissue (not recorded which). The V gene is TRBV3-1, the J gene TRBJ1-4; weak D call: TRBD1 (5 bases). As DNA, the CDR3 is TGTGCCAGCAGCCAAGAGGGGAGGGGCGGTAGTGAAAAACTGTTTTTT. The encoded protein is CASSQEGRGGSEKLFF.